One sample yielded the 8 T cell receptor beta chains listed below, sequenced in a study of blood T cell repertoires in COVID-19. Assay used: immunoSEQ multiplex PCR; TCRdb lists only in-frame clones, some missing. The data hold some 180,000 clones, with about 70% observed a single time. Sequencing was performed on peripheral blood. The receptor set was obtained from a woman between 50 and 59 years old with active or convalescent COVID-19.

This clone showed up just once. This sample includes further DNA sequences coding for the same CDR3. This chain links TRBV4-2 with TRBJ2-7; D gene unclear. In germline, CDR1 is LGHNA, CDR2 YNFKEQ. CDR3 size: 13 residues. V dropped 0 bases and J dropped 3 bases, with 6 bases sitting between them. Here the CDR3 reads CASSQDRSYEQYF. The DNA of the CDR3 is TGTGCCAGCAGCCAAGATAGGAGCTACGAGCAGTACTTC.

The sample holds many counts of this clone. The J gene is TRBJ2-1, the V gene TRBV5-1; TRBD1 aligns across 11 bases. CDR1 is SGHRS, CDR2 YFSETQ, per germline. The trim removed 3 bases at V and 8 bases at J, leaving 7 bases unmatched. The CDR3 extends over 15 amino acids. Here the CDR3 reads CASSSRTGGFDEQFF. Here the CDR3 DNA reads TGCGCCAGCAGCTCCCGGACAGGGGGCTTCGATGAGCAGTTCTTC.

The chain recombines TRBV2 with TRBJ1-3; a possible D gene is TRBD1 (5 bases). Germline V gives CDR1 SNHLY, CDR2 FYNNEI. The V end lost 6 bases, the J end lost 0 bases, and 12 bases lay between the germline ends. This CDR3 has 15 amino acids. CDR3 in amino acids: CASSPGHSSGNTIYF. CDR3 bases: TGTGCCAGCAGCCCCGGACATAGCTCTGGAAACACCATATATTTT.

The rearrangement uses TRBV5-6 and TRBJ2-3; 12 bases are shared with TRBD2. The ends lost 0 bases at V and 0 bases at J; junction bases unmatched: 5. From germline, CDR1 is SGHDT and CDR2 YYEEEE. The CDR3 is 18 residues long. CDR3 nucleotide sequence: TGTGCCAGCAGCTTGGGCGGACTAGCGGGACTTAGCACAGATACGCAGTATTTT. Residues: CASSLGGLAGLSTDTQYF.

This chain links TRBV6-1 with TRBJ1-1; D is possibly TRBD1 (6 bases). V was clipped by 1 base and J by 0 bases, with 9 bases between them. Germline V CDR1 and CDR2: MNHNS, SASEGT. The CDR3 consists of 15 residues. The CDR3 DNA reads as TGTGCCAGCAGTGAAGATGGGGGCTTGAACACTGAAGCTTTCTTT. It yields the protein CASSEDGGLNTEAFF.

V gene TRBV12-3 or TRBV12-4 combines with J gene TRBJ1-1; TRBD1 agrees at 8 bases. The J segment lost 9 bases and the V segment lost 7 bases, leaving 7 bases of the junction unmatched. This CDR3 has 12 amino acids. In DNA, the CDR3 is TGTGCCAGCAATCCCGGACAGGGAAAAGCTTTCTTT. It specifies CASNPGQGKAFF.

This sequence joins TRBV5-1 and TRBJ2-2; 7 bases are shared with TRBD1. Germline CDR1 and CDR2: SGHRS and YFSETQ. This CDR3 is built from 15 residues. J lost 0 bases, V lost 4 bases, and 3 bases had no gene match. CDR3 loop: CASSLGTANTGELFF. The CDR3 DNA reads as TGCGCCAGCAGCCTCGGGACAGCGAACACCGGGGAGCTGTTTTTT.

The chain is built from TRBV20-1 and TRBJ1-1, with D possibly matching TRBD1 (5 bases). Germline V gene lookup returns CDR1 DFQATT and CDR2 SNEGSKA (reference sequence). The CDR3 spans 10 residues. Trimming pared 6 bases from V and 8 bases from J, leaving 10 bases between. CDR3 DNA: TGCAGTGCAACCGACAGCGAAGCTTTCTTT. It is translated as CSATDSEAFF.